The rows below give T cell receptor beta chains drawn from one sample of a study of post-analysis software for immune sequencing data. Using its own MiXCR run on the PCR reads, TCRdb lists one record per CDR3 protein. There are approximately 730,000 distinct CDR3 sequences in the sample; about 32% occur only once, and around 0.55% lies in the top ten. The sequenced material came from blood. Every receptor here comes from a girl aged 10 to 17 with multiple sclerosis. Both conserved end residues are part of each CDR3. The D gene is left open where the match is weak. The size of a clone is reported for some rows only, either as once, few or many, or as a class for expanded clones.

cdr3_aa,cdr3_nt,j_call,d_call,clone_size,v_call
CASSRDRERQPQHF,TGTGCCAGCAGTCGGGACAGGGAACGTCAGCCCCAGCATTTT,TRBJ1-5,TRBD1,.,TRBV6-5
CASSLGGARIYNEQFF,TGTGCCAGCAGCTTGGGGGGGGCGCGAATTTACAATGAGCAGTTCTTC,TRBJ2-1,.,.,TRBV5-6
CSVWGQAMNTEAFF,TGCAGCGTTTGGGGACAGGCCATGAACACTGAAGCTTTCTTT,TRBJ1-1,TRBD1,once,TRBV29-1
CAISERGQEQFF,TGTGCCATCAGTGAACGGGGCCAAGAGCAGTTCTTC,TRBJ2-1,.,.,TRBV10-3
CASSISPRSGQPQHF,TGTGCCAGTAGTATATCCCCGCGTTCCGGACAGCCCCAGCATTTT,TRBJ1-5,.,.,TRBV19
CSVGRDYNEQLF,TGCAGCGTGGGGCGCGATTACAATGAGCAGCTCTTC,TRBJ2-1,.,once,TRBV29-1
CASSAQMFPHYGYTF,TGTGCCAGCAGCGCCCAAATGTTTCCTCACTATGGCTACACCTTC,TRBJ1-2,.,.,TRBV7-9
CSARDPRALSLADYTDTQYF,TGCAGTGCTAGAGATCCCAGAGCTCTCTCTCTAGCGGACTACACAGATACGCAGTATTTT,TRBJ2-3,TRBD2,few,TRBV20-1
CATPHKNTDTQYF,TGTGCCACTCCTCACAAAAACACAGATACGCAGTATTTT,TRBJ2-3,.,few,TRBV7-2
CSASRGAMNTEAFF,TGCAGTGCTAGTCGCGGGGCTATGAACACTGAAGCTTTCTTT,TRBJ1-1,.,once,TRBV20-1
CSARQGAWDQPQHF,TGCAGTGCTCGACAGGGGGCGTGGGATCAGCCCCAGCATTTT,TRBJ1-5,TRBD1,.,TRBV20-1
CASSWDRGGTEAFF,TGTGCCAGCAGTTGGGACCGTGGTGGCACTGAAGCTTTCTTT,TRBJ1-1,.,few,TRBV12-3/TRBV12-4
CASSEGTASNQPQHF,TGTGCCAGCAGTGAAGGGACAGCTAGCAATCAGCCCCAGCATTTT,TRBJ1-5,.,.,TRBV2
CASSQVLTYGYTF,TGTGCCAGCAGCCAAGTGCTGACGTATGGCTACACCTTC,TRBJ1-2,.,.,TRBV14
CAISEVAGVLEQFF,TGTGCCATCAGTGAGGTAGCGGGAGTCCTTGAGCAGTTCTTC,TRBJ2-1,TRBD2,.,TRBV10-3
CASSYSSSGGGTFFGTQYF,TGTGCCAGCAGTTACTCGAGTTCCGGTGGCGGGACGTTTTTTGGTACGCAGTATTTT,TRBJ2-3,.,.,TRBV6-5
CASRPGVRRYNEQYF,TGTGCCAGCAGGCCGGGAGTAAGGCGCTACAATGAGCAGTACTTC,TRBJ2-5,.,few,TRBV6-5
CASRLTVGTRYF,TGTGCCAGCAGACTCACTGTCGGGACCCGGTACTTC,TRBJ2-4,.,.,TRBV2
CASSYWGTEAFF,TGTGCCAGCAGCTACTGGGGGACTGAAGCTTTCTTT,TRBJ1-1,.,few,TRBV7-2
CASSVDEGAAQHF,TGTGCCAGCAGTGTGGATGAGGGAGCAGCCCAGCATTTT,TRBJ1-5,.,.,TRBV6-4
CASSPLTSANEQFF,TGTGCCAGCAGTCCCCTAACTAGTGCCAATGAGCAGTTCTTC,TRBJ2-1,.,.,TRBV28
CASSRDMSRTGQPQHF,TGTGCCAGCAGTCGGGACATGAGCAGGACGGGTCAGCCCCAGCATTTT,TRBJ1-5,.,few,TRBV6-5
CASWGGWGEQFF,TGTGCCAGTTGGGGGGGCTGGGGTGAGCAGTTCTTC,TRBJ2-1,.,.,TRBV28
CASTSGQNTEAFF,TGCGCCAGCACCTCCGGACAGAACACTGAAGCTTTCTTT,TRBJ1-1,.,few,TRBV5-1
CASSSRQGPYNEQFF,TGTGCCAGCAGTTCCCGACAGGGTCCCTACAATGAGCAGTTCTTC,TRBJ2-1,TRBD1,.,TRBV28
CASSQDGTYNEQFF,TGCGCCAGCAGCCAAGATGGCACCTACAATGAGCAGTTCTTC,TRBJ2-1,.,few,TRBV4-3
CSVLTDTDTQYF,TGCAGCGTCTTGACGGACACAGATACGCAGTATTTT,TRBJ2-3,.,many,TRBV29-1
CASSLEASGSQTQYF,TGTGCCAGCAGCTTAGAGGCTAGCGGATCCCAGACCCAGTACTTC,TRBJ2-5,TRBD2,few,TRBV11-2
CSARDSSGANVLTF,TGCAGTGCTAGGGACAGCTCTGGGGCCAACGTCCTGACTTTC,TRBJ2-6,.,many,TRBV20-1
CASSTMAGTLNYGHTF,TGTGCCAGCAGTACCATGGCAGGGACACTCAACTATGGCCACACCTTC,TRBJ1-2,.,.,TRBV6-1
CASKAGTMALHF,TGTGCCAGCAAGGCTGGGACCATGGCCCTCCACTTT,TRBJ1-6,.,.,TRBV6-1
CASSHVSGQGAAGANVLTF,TGCGCCAGCAGCCATGTCTCGGGACAGGGGGCGGCTGGGGCCAACGTCCTGACTTTC,TRBJ2-6,TRBD1,.,TRBV4-3
CASSKAGKASGANVLTF,TGTGCCAGCAGCAAAGCGGGCAAAGCCTCTGGGGCCAACGTCCTGACTTTC,TRBJ2-6,.,.,TRBV21-1
CRADRDPLEQYF,TGCAGGGCGGACCGGGACCCTTTGGAGCAGTACTTC,TRBJ2-5,.,once,TRBV20-1
CASSYLAGGNYGYTF,TGTGCCAGCAGTTACTTGGCAGGGGGTAACTATGGCTACACCTTC,TRBJ1-2,TRBD1,few,TRBV6-5
CASSEPKEGSHMGEQFF,TGTGCCAGCAGTGAACCTAAGGAAGGAAGTCACATGGGCGAGCAGTTCTTC,TRBJ2-1,.,.,TRBV25-1
CASSLAGDISPLHF,TGTGCCAGCAGTTTAGCGGGGGATATTTCACCCCTCCACTTT,TRBJ1-6,.,.,TRBV12-3/TRBV12-4
CASSLTGGSLSNTEAFF,TGTGCCAGCAGCCTGACAGGGGGCTCTCTATCGAACACTGAAGCTTTCTTT,TRBJ1-1,TRBD1,.,TRBV7-8
CSVAHRADNEQFF,TGCAGCGTTGCCCACAGGGCAGATAATGAGCAGTTCTTC,TRBJ2-1,.,few,TRBV29-1
CASSLDPGANSPLHF,TGCGCCAGCAGCTTGGATCCGGGGGCGAATTCACCCCTCCACTTT,TRBJ1-6,.,.,TRBV5-1